Reported below is one T cell receptor (beta chain). Its antigen is unidentified. Relative to the germline gene, one junction end is altered; a read error may explain this. This specimen comes from a study of tumor-infiltrating lymphocytes in primary liver carcinoma. Study-level information: Spanning 30 to 69 years of age, the patients were men and women.

Both blood RNA, taken from unsorted whole blood, and germline DNA were extracted. CDR3 length equals 15 residues. Germline CDR1 MNHEY, CDR2 SVGAGI. The template, 500 ng total RNA, yielded TCR beta cDNA made with a constant-region primer. Slightly modified ARM-PCR, run as three nested multiplex PCR rounds, produced the TCR beta libraries. Researchers ran the first two PCR rounds for roughly 10 cycles each with TRBV1-TRBV30 forward primers and a C-beta reverse primer. A single record per CDR3 protein comes from TCRdb applying MiXCR to the multiplex PCR reads. The sample includes under 200,000 distinct CDR3 sequences, around 60% seen only once; the top ten take around 7.1%. Study-level findings and limits: Bulk, unsorted sampling meant CD4+ and CD8+ repertoires went uncompared.

The chain uses TRBV6-5 and TRBJ2-7; D might be TRBD1 or TRBD2, each matching 6 bases. The material sequenced was peripheral blood. This clonotype was obtained from a woman in her sixties with primary liver carcinoma and hepatitis B virus infection. CDR3 region: CASSFSGAVSYDQYF. Here the CDR3 DNA reads TGTGCCAGCAGTTTCTCGGGGGCAGTGTCCTACGATCAGTACTTC.